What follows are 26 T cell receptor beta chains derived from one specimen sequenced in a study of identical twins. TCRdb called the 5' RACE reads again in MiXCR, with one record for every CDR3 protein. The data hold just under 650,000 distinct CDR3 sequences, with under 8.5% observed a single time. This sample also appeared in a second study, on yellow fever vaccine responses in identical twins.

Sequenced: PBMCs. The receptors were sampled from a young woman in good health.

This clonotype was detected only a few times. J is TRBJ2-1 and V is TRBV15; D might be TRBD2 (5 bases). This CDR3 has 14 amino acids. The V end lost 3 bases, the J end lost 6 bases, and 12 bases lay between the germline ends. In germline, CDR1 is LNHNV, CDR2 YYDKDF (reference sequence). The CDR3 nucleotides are TGTGCCACCAGCAGCGATCTAGCCAGCAATGAGCAGTTCTTC. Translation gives CATSSDLASNEQFF. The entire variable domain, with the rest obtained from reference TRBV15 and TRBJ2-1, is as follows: DAMVIQNPRYQVTQFGKPVTLSCSQTLNHNVMYWYQQKSSQAPKLLFHYYDKDFNNEADTPDNFQSRRPNTSFCFLDIRSPGLGDTAMYLCATSSDLASNEQFFGPGTRLTVL.

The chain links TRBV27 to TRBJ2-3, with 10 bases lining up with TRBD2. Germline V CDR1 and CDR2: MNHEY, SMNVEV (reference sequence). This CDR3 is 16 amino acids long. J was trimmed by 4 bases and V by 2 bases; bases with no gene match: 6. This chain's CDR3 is CASSLLASGGADTQYF. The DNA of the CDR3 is TGTGCCAGCAGTTTACTTGCTAGCGGGGGTGCAGATACGCAGTATTTT.

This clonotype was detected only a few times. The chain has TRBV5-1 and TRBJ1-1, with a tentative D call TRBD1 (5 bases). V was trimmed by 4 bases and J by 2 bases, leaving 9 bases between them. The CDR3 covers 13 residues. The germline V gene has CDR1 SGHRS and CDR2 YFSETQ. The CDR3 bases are TGCGCCAGCAGCGGGGGTATAAACACTGAAGCTTTCTTT. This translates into CASSGGINTEAFF.

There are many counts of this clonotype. CDR3 DNA: TGCGCCAGCAGTGAGCCGGTGACCCAACGTCCCCTCACCGGGGTTTGGTATGGCTACACCTTC. Its translation: CASSEPVTQRPLTGVWYGYTF. V gene TRBV10-2 combines with J gene TRBJ1-2; D is uncertain. V lost 2 bases, J lost 5 bases, and 33 bases lay in between. The germline V gene encodes CDR1 WSHSY and CDR2 SAAADI. The CDR3 extends over 21 amino acids.

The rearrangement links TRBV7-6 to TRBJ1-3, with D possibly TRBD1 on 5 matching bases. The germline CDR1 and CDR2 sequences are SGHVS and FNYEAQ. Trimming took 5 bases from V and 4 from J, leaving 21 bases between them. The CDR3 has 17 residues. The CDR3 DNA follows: TGTGCCAGCAGCCTAGGCGGGAGGGGCGCAGGCGGAAACACCATATATTTT. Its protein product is CASSLGGRGAGGNTIYF. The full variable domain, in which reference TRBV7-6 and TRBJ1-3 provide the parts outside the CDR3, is GAGVSQSPRYKVTKRGQDVALRCDPISGHVSLYWYRQALGQGPEFLTYFNYEAQQDKSGLPNDRFSAERPEGSISTLTIQRTEQRDSAMYRCASSLGGRGAGGNTIYFGEGSWLTVV.

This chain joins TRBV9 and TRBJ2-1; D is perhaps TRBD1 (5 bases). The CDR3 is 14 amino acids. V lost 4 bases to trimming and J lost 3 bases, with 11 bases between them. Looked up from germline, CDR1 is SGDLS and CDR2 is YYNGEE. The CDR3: CASSISGNYNEQFF. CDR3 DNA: TGTGCCAGCAGCATATCAGGGAACTACAATGAGCAGTTCTTC.

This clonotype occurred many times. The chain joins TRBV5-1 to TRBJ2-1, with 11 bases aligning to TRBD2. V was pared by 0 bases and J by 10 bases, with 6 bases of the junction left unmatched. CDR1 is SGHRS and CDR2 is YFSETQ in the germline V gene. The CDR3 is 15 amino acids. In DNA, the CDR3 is TGCGCCAGCAGCTTGGCCGGGACTAGCGGACTCGAGCAGTTCTTC. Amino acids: CASSLAGTSGLEQFF.

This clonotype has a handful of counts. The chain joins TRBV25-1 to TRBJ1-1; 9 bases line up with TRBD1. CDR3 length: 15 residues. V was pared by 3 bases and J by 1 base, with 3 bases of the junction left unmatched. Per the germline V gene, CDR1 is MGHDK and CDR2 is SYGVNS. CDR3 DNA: TGTGCCAGCAGTGAGGGGGACAGGGCGAACACTGAAGCTTTCTTT. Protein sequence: CASSEGDRANTEAFF. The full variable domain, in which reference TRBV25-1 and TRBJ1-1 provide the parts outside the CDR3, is EADIYQTPRYLVIGTGKKITLECSQTMGHDKMYWYQQDPGMELHLIHYSYGVNSTEKGDLSSESTVSRIRTEHFPLTLESARPSHTSQYLCASSEGDRANTEAFFGQGTRLTVV.

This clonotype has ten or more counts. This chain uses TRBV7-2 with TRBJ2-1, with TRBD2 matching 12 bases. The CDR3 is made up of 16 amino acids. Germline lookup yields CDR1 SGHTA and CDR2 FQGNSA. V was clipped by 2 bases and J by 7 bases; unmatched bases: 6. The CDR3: CASSLSWLAGGNEQFF. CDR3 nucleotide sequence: TGTGCCAGCAGCTTAAGTTGGCTAGCGGGGGGGAATGAGCAGTTCTTC.

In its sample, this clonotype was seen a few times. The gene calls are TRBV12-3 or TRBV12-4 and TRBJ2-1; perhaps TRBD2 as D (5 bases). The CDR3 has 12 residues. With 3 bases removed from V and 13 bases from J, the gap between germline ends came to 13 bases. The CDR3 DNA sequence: TGTGCCAGCAGTTTTTCAAGGGAGTCACAGTTCTTC. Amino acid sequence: CASSFSRESQFF.

The CDR3 loop reads CASSLALAGASTGELFF. In DNA form, the CDR3 reads TGTGCCAGCAGCTTAGCCCTAGCGGGGGCATCCACCGGGGAGCTGTTTTTT. The V call is TRBV7-9, the J call TRBJ2-2, with 10 bases matching TRBD2. V gave up 0 bases and J gave up 4 bases; unmatched junction bases: 5. Germline CDR1 reads SEHNR; CDR2 reads FQNEAQ (reference sequence). CDR3 length equals 17 residues.

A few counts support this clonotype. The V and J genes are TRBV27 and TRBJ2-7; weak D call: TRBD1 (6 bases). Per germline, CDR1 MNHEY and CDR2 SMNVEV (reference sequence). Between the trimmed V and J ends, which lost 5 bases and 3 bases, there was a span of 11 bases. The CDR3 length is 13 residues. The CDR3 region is CASSPRTDYEQYF. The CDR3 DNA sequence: TGTGCCAGCAGTCCTAGGACAGACTACGAGCAGTACTTC.

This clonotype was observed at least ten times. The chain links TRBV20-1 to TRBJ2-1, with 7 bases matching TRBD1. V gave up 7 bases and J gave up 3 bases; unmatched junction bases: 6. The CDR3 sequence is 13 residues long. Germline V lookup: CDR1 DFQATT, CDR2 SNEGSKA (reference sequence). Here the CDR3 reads CSGVGTDYNEQFF. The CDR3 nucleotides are TGCAGTGGGGTCGGGACAGACTACAATGAGCAGTTCTTC.

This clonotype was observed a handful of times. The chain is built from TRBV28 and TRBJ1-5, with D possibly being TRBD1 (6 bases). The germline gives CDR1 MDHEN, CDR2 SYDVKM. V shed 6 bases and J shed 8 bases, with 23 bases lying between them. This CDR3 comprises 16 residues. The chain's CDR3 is CASSGRGRGPGKPQHF. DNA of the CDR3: TGTGCCAGCAGCGGACGGGGCAGGGGCCCGGGAAAGCCCCAGCATTTT.

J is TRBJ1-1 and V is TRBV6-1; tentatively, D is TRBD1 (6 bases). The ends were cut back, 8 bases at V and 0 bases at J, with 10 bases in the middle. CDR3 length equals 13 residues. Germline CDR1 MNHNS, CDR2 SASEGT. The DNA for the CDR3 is TGTGCCAGCCAACAGGGTTTGAACACTGAAGCTTTCTTT. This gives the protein CASQQGLNTEAFF.

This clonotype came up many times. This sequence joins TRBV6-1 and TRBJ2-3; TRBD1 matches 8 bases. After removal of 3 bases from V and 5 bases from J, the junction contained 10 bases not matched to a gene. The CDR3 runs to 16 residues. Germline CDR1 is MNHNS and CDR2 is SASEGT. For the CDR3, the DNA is TGTGCCAGCAGTGACCAAACCAGGGGGCCTAGAGATACGCAGTATTTT. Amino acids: CASSDQTRGPRDTQYF.

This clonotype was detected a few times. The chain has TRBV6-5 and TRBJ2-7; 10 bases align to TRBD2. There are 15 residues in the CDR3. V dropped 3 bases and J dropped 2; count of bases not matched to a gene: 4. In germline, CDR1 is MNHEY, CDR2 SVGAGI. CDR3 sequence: CASSYSGGTTYEQYV. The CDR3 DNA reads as TGTGCCAGCAGTTATAGCGGGGGGACCACCTACGAGCAGTACGTC.

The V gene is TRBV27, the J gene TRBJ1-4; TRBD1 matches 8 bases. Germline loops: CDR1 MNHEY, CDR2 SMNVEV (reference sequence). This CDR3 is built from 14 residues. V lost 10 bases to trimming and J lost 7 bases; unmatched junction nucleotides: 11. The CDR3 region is CAMSQDRDSEKLFF. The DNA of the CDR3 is TGTGCCATGAGCCAGGACAGGGACTCTGAAAAACTGTTTTTT.

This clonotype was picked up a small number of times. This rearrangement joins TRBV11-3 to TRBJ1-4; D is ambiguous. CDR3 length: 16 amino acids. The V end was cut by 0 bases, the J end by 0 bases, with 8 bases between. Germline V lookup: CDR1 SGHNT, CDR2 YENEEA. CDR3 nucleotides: TGTGCCAGCAGCTTAGAGGCAGCCGCAACTAATGAAAAACTGTTTTTT. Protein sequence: CASSLEAAATNEKLFF.

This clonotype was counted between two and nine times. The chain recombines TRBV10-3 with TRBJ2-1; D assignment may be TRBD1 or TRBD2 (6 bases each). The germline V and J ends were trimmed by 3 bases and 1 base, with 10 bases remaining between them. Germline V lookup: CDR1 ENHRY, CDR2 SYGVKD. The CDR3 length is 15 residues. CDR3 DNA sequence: TGTGCCATCAGTGAAGGGGGGTTATCCTACAATGAGCAGTTCTTC. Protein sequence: CAISEGGLSYNEQFF.

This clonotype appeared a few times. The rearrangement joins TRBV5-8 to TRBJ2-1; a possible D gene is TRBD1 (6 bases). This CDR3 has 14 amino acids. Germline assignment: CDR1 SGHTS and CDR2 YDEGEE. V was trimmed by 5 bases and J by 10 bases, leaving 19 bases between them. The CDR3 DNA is TGTGCCAGCAGTTGGGACATGAAGTCTGAGGAGCAGTTCTTC. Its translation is CASSWDMKSEEQFF.

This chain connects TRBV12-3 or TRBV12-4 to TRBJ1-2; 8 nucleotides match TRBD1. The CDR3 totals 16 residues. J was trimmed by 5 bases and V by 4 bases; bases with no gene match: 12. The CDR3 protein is CASSSGGAKNGYGYTF. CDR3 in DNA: TGTGCCAGCAGTTCAGGGGGCGCAAAAAACGGGTATGGCTACACCTTC.

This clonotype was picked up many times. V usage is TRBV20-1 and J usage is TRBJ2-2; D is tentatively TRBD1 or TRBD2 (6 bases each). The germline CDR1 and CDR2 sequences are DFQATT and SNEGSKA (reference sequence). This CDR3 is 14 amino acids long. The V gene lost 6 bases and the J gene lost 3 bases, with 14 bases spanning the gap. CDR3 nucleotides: TGCAGTGCGAGGGGGGTGTCCGACACCGGGGAGCTGTTTTTT. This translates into CSARGVSDTGELFF.

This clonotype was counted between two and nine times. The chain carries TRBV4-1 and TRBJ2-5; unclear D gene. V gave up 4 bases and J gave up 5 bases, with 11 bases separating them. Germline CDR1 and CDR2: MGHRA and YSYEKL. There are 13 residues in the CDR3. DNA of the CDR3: TGCGCCAGCAGCCGGGTTGTCTTTGAGACCCAGTACTTC. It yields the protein CASSRVVFETQYF.

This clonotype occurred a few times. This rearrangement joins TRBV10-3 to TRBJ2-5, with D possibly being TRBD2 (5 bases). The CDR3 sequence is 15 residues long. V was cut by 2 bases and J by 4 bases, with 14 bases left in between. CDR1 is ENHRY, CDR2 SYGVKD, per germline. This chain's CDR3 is CAISERNGRAETQYF. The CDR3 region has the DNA TGTGCCATCAGTGAGAGGAATGGGCGGGCAGAGACCCAGTACTTC.

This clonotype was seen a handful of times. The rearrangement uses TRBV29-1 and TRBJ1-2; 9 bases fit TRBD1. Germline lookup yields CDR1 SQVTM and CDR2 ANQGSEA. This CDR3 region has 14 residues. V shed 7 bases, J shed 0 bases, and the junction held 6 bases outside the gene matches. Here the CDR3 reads CSADGTGTNYGYTF. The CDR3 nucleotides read TGCAGCGCAGACGGGACAGGGACTAACTATGGCTACACCTTC.